Following are 21 T cell receptor beta chains from one sample sequenced in a study of cytomegalovirus exposure and HLA in healthy donors. With 60 Vbeta and 13 Jbeta primers, the PCR was carried out. Profiling relied on immunoSEQ multiplex PCR, and the TCRdb table lists in-frame clones only, not all of them. The data contain approximately 150,000 clones, around a tenth of them seen just once; the ten biggest clones take up 1.8%. The specimen sequenced was PBMCs. The receptors were sampled from a male donor in good health and CMV-seronegative.

On this clone: The junction departs from the called germline gene at one end, perhaps through a read error. The gene calls are TRBV14 and TRBJ1-6; D may be TRBD1 (6 bases). CDR1 is SGHDN, CDR2 FVKESK, per germline. This CDR3 has 15 amino acids. CDR3 in DNA: TGTGCCAGCAGCCAGTTCCGGGACACGCCTTCAGCCCTCCACTTT. It codes for CASSQFRDTPSALHF.

The chain recombines TRBV27 with TRBJ2-4; maybe TRBD2 (6 bases). V lost 4 bases to trimming and J lost 6 bases, with 13 bases between them. Germline loops: CDR1 MNHEY, CDR2 SMNVEV (reference sequence). The CDR3 has 14 residues. The CDR3 DNA reads TGTGCCAGCAGTTCACCAGCGGAGGGAAACATTCAGTACTTC. It translates to CASSSPAEGNIQYF.

This clone was counted only a few times. The chain uses TRBV5-4 and TRBJ2-5, with TRBD2 identical over 10 bases. This CDR3 has 16 amino acids. Germline-derived CDR1 and CDR2 are SGHNT and YYREEE (reference sequence). V lost 2 bases and J lost 2; bases outside the gene matches: 6. The CDR3 is CASSFLSGGVQETQYF. CDR3 sequence (DNA): TGTGCCAGCAGCTTTCTCAGCGGGGGGGTACAAGAGACCCAGTACTTC.

This clone was found a few times. This chain links TRBV13 with TRBJ1-1, with 9 nucleotides matching TRBD1. J lost 4 bases, V lost 5 bases, and 11 bases had no gene match. The CDR3 runs to 16 residues. Per germline, CDR1 PRHDT and CDR2 FYEKMQ (reference sequence). CDR3 residues: CASSARDRVFSTEAFF. DNA for the CDR3: TGTGCCAGCAGCGCCCGGGACAGGGTGTTCAGCACTGAAGCTTTCTTT.

The chain has TRBV5-5 and TRBJ1-5; D is undetermined. CDR1 is SGHKS, CDR2 YYEKEE, per germline (reference sequence). The CDR3 runs 13 residues. Trimming pared 4 bases from V and 8 bases from J, leaving 13 bases between. This chain's CDR3 is CASSLGSAEPQHF. DNA of the CDR3: TGTGCCAGCAGCCTGGGGTCAGCGGAGCCCCAGCATTTT.

V and J are TRBV4-2 and TRBJ2-5; 9 bases are shared with TRBD2. Trimming removed 3 bases from V and 2 bases from J; junction bases left unmatched: 16. Germline V gene sequence: CDR1 LGHNA, CDR2 YNFKEQ. This CDR3 contains 19 residues. The CDR3 DNA follows: TGTGCCAGCAGCCAGAGCGGAGCCCGGAGTCTAGCGGGGCAAGAGACCCAGTACTTC. As protein: CASSQSGARSLAGQETQYF.

This chain uses TRBV18 with TRBJ2-5; D unresolved. Trimming took off 1 base at V and 5 bases at J, with 5 bases between the two ends. The germline V gene has CDR1 KGHSH and CDR2 LQKENI. This CDR3 has 12 amino acids. CDR3 DNA: TGTGCCAGCTCACCACAGGAGGAGACCCAGTACTTC. This encodes CASSPQEETQYF.

This clone occurred a few times. Other DNA variants within this sample encode the same CDR3. The gene calls are TRBV28 and TRBJ1-2; D ambiguous. Germline CDR1 MDHEN, CDR2 SYDVKM. The CDR3 runs 14 residues. V gave up 7 bases and J gave up 2 bases, with 14 bases separating them. CDR3 sequence reads: CASTPSPQNYGYTF. The CDR3 bases are TGTGCCAGCACCCCCTCCCCCCAGAACTATGGCTACACCTTC.

This chain links TRBV29-1 with TRBJ2-1, with TRBD2 matching over 7 bases. The CDR3 sequence is 15 residues long. V shed 5 bases, J shed 0 bases, and the junction held 7 bases outside the gene matches. Germline loops: CDR1 SQVTM, CDR2 ANQGSEA. Here the CDR3 DNA reads TGCAGCGTTTCTTCCGGCGGGAGCTCCTACAATGAGCAGTTCTTC. Translation gives CSVSSGGSSYNEQFF.

This clone was detected only a few times. V and J are TRBV5-1 and TRBJ1-1; D is possibly TRBD1 (6 bases). Trimming removed 0 bases from V and 5 bases from J, with 11 bases in between. The CDR3 totals 14 residues. Per the germline V gene, CDR1 is SGHRS and CDR2 is YFSETQ. The CDR3 protein is CASSLVWGQTEAFF. The CDR3 region has the DNA TGCGCCAGCAGCTTGGTCTGGGGGCAAACTGAAGCTTTCTTT.

This clone was seen a handful of times. Other DNA sequences in the same sample also yield this CDR3. This chain connects TRBV6-5 to TRBJ2-1, with 9 bases that match TRBD2. Trimming cost V 2 bases and J 4 bases; bases outside gene matches: 6. This CDR3 is 16 amino acids long. The germline V gene has CDR1 MNHEY and CDR2 SVGAGI. As DNA, the CDR3 is TGTGCCAGCAGTTACGGAGCGGGAGGCCCTTACAATGAGCAGTTCTTC. Protein product: CASSYGAGGPYNEQFF.

This clone occurred a few times. The V gene is TRBV4-2, the J gene TRBJ2-2; TRBD2 matches 10 bases. V shed 0 bases and J 8 bases; nucleotides not matched to a gene: 9. Germline values: CDR1 LGHNA, CDR2 YNFKEQ. This CDR3 contains 17 residues. In DNA form, the CDR3 reads TGTGCCAGCAGCCAAGATCGCAATAGCGGGAGGAGGGGGGAGCTGTTTTTT. Protein: CASSQDRNSGRRGELFF.

This sequence joins TRBV2 and TRBJ1-3; D may be TRBD1 (5 bases). The germline V gene has CDR1 SNHLY and CDR2 FYNNEI. The CDR3 loop spans 15 amino acids. Trimming removed 6 bases from V and 0 bases from J, with 12 bases in between. CDR3 bases: TGTGCCAGCAGCCCGACGACAGCCTCTGGAAACACCATATATTTT. It encodes CASSPTTASGNTIYF.

This clone was seen a handful of times. The chain carries TRBV5-1 and TRBJ2-7, with 7 bases aligning to TRBD1. CDR1 and CDR2 (germline): SGHRS, YFSETQ. The CDR3 contains 14 residues. V lost 0 bases to trimming and J lost 6 bases; unmatched junction nucleotides: 6. The CDR3: CASSLGTGFSEQYF. As DNA, the CDR3 is TGCGCCAGCAGCTTGGGGACAGGCTTCAGCGAGCAGTACTTC.

This clone was counted between two and nine times. The chain carries TRBV27 and TRBJ2-3; tentative D call: TRBD1 (6 bases). CDR1 MNHEY and CDR2 SMNVEV come from the germline V gene (reference sequence). The CDR3 is 18 amino acids. Trimming removed 4 bases from V and 0 bases from J, with 20 bases in between. The CDR3 here is CASSSLRGTHRSTDTQYF. The CDR3 coding sequence is TGTGCCAGCAGTTCTCTTAGAGGGACACACCGTAGCACAGATACGCAGTATTTT.

The gene calls are TRBV5-6 and TRBJ2-2, with 7 bases lining up with TRBD1. J lost 4 bases, V lost 1 base, and 4 bases had no gene match. CDR1 is SGHDT, CDR2 YYEEEE, per germline. The CDR3 extends over 15 amino acids. The CDR3 sequence is CASSLRGLGTGELFF. CDR3 nucleotides: TGTGCCAGCAGCTTGAGGGGGCTTGGCACCGGGGAGCTGTTTTTT.

The V and J genes are TRBV20-1 and TRBJ2-1; D might be TRBD1 (6 bases). Germline V lookup: CDR1 DFQATT, CDR2 SNEGSKA (reference sequence). CDR3 length: 11 residues. V was trimmed by 6 bases and J by 8 bases, leaving 11 bases between them. The CDR3 DNA is TGCAGTGCGTCCAGGGGCCATGAGCAGTTCTTC. Its translation: CSASRGHEQFF.

This chain joins TRBV2 and TRBJ1-5, with 8 bases matching TRBD1. The CDR3 loop spans 12 amino acids. Trimming at V came to 8 bases and at J to 5 bases, leaving 2 bases not matched to a gene. The germline V gene encodes CDR1 SNHLY and CDR2 FYNNEI. The CDR3 sequence: CASGQGDQPQHF. CDR3 bases: TGTGCCAGCGGACAGGGAGATCAGCCCCAGCATTTT.

V and J are TRBV13 and TRBJ1-1, with TRBD1 identical over 8 bases. The germline gives CDR1 PRHDT, CDR2 FYEKMQ (reference sequence). V was clipped by 1 base and J by 2 bases; unmatched bases: 6. The CDR3 runs to 16 residues. In DNA form, the CDR3 reads TGTGCCAGCAGCTTAGCTGATGGGACAGGAAACACTGAAGCTTTCTTT. Its protein is CASSLADGTGNTEAFF.

This clone has more than one count but fewer than ten. The chain joins TRBV27 to TRBJ2-7; 8 bases line up with TRBD2. Unmatched junction bases numbered 1, after V lost 4 bases and J lost 5 bases. From germline, CDR1 is MNHEY and CDR2 SMNVEV (reference sequence). CDR3 length equals 12 residues. The CDR3 loop is CASSSLADEQYF. The CDR3 DNA reads TGTGCCAGCAGTTCACTAGCGGACGAGCAGTACTTC.

The chain couples TRBV7-3 to TRBJ2-3, with 8 bases identical to TRBD2. J was trimmed by 4 bases and V by 5 bases; bases with no gene match: 8. CDR1 is SGHTA, CDR2 FQGTGA, per germline. This CDR3 has 15 amino acids. The CDR3 DNA follows: TGTGCCAGCAGCCCCCGACTAGCGACCGCAGATACGCAGTATTTT. Translating gives CASSPRLATADTQYF.